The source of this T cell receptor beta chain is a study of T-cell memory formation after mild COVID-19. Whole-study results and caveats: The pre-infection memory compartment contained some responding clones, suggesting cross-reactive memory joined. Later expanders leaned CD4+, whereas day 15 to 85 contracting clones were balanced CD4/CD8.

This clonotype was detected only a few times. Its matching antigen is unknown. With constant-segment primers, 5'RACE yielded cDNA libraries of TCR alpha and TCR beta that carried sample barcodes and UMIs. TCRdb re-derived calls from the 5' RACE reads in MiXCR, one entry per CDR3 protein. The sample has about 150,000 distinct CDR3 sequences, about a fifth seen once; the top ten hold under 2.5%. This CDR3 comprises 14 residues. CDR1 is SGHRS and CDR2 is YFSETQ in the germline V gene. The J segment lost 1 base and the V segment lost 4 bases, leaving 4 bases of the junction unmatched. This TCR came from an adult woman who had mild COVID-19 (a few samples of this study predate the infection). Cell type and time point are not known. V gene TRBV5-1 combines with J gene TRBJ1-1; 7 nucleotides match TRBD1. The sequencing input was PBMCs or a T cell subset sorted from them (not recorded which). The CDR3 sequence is CASSKGAPNTEAFF. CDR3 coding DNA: TGCGCCAGCAGCAAGGGGGCGCCGAACACTGAAGCTTTCTTT.